One and the same sample provided the 10 T cell receptor beta chains below, sequenced in a study of blood T cell repertoires in COVID-19. The data were produced by immunoSEQ multiplex PCR, yet TCRdb's version contains in-frame clones alone and is incomplete. The repertoire holds under 350,000 clones, with 65% to 90% as singletons. The source material was PBMCs or T cells enriched from blood (not recorded which). These receptor sequences come from a woman aged 40-49 years with acute COVID-19.

This chain connects TRBV29-1 to TRBJ1-2; TRBD1 is a possible D gene (5 bases). V shed 4 bases and J shed 1 base, with 19 bases lying between them. This CDR3 contains 16 residues. In germline, CDR1 is SQVTM, CDR2 ANQGSEA. The DNA for the CDR3 is TGCAGCGTTGCAGGGTTTGACCCCAAATATAACTATGGCTACACCTTC. It translates to CSVAGFDPKYNYGYTF. Full variable domain (remainder filled in from reference TRBV29-1 and TRBJ1-2): SAVISQKPSRDICQRGTSLTIQCQVDSQVTMMFWYRQQPGQSLTLIATANQGSEATYESGFVIDKFPISRPNLTFSTLTVSNMSPEDSSIYLCSVAGFDPKYNYGYTFGSGTRLTVV.

The chain has TRBV18 and TRBJ2-2; no clear D. This CDR3 is built from 18 residues. V lost 1 base to trimming and J lost 0 bases, with 15 bases between them. Germline loops: CDR1 KGHSH, CDR2 LQKENI. The CDR3 nucleotides read TGTGCCAGCTCACCACGGGCCAGGATAACTGCGAACACCGGGGAGCTGTTTTTT. Residues: CASSPRARITANTGELFF.

This clone has a handful of counts. V and J are TRBV7-7 and TRBJ2-2, with TRBD2 as a possible D gene (5 bases). CDR1 SSHAT and CDR2 FNYEAQ come from the germline V gene (reference sequence). The length of the CDR3 is 14 residues. CDR3 sequence (DNA): TGTGCTAGTAGAGACGGGGTGAACACCGGGGAGCTGTTTTTT. Residues: CASRDGVNTGELFF.

This chain joins TRBV5-1 and TRBJ2-3; D perhaps matches TRBD1 (6 bases). The germline V gene encodes CDR1 SGHRS and CDR2 YFSETQ. The V end was cut by 5 bases, the J end by 3 bases, with 13 bases between. This CDR3 is 14 amino acids long. CDR3 sequence (DNA): TGCGCCAGCAGACAGGGATACGGGACAGATACGCAGTATTTT. Encoded protein: CASRQGYGTDTQYF.

The rearrangement links TRBV3-1 (or the pseudogene TRBV3-2) to TRBJ2-7, with 9 bases matching TRBD1. Per the germline V gene, CDR1 is LGHDT and CDR2 is YNNKEL (reference sequence). CDR3 length: 15 residues. V shed 4 bases and J 2 bases; nucleotides not matched to a gene: 6. CDR3 in amino acids: CASSRTGGKPYEQYF. The CDR3 nucleotides read TGTGCCAGCAGCCGAACAGGGGGCAAGCCCTACGAGCAGTACTTC.

The chain recombines TRBV6-5 with TRBJ1-2; D is possibly TRBD1 (5 bases). The germline V gene has CDR1 MNHEY and CDR2 SVGAGI. Trimming took off 6 bases at V and 5 bases at J, with 19 bases between the two ends. The CDR3 is 15 residues long. The CDR3: CASSPPAGLGYGYTF. The DNA of the CDR3 is TGTGCCAGCAGCCCCCCGGCAGGGTTGGGGTATGGCTACACCTTC.

In nucleotides, the CDR3 is TGTGCCAGCAGGGACAGCTATAGCAATCAGCCCCAGCATTTT. As protein: CASRDSYSNQPQHF. The chain combines TRBV6-5 with TRBJ1-5, with D tentatively TRBD1 (6 bases). The CDR3 consists of 14 residues. Germline CDR1 and CDR2: MNHEY and SVGAGI. V gave up 6 bases and J gave up 0 bases, with 9 bases separating them.

The chain carries TRBV2 and TRBJ2-2; the match to TRBD2 covers 12 bases. Germline V gene sequence: CDR1 SNHLY, CDR2 FYNNEI. This CDR3 is built from 16 residues. Trimming cost V 4 bases and J 4 bases; bases outside gene matches: 4. This CDR3 is CASSGSSGGVTGELFF. Here the CDR3 DNA reads TGTGCCAGCAGTGGATCTAGCGGGGGGGTCACCGGGGAGCTGTTTTTT.

V gene TRBV27 combines with J gene TRBJ2-5, with 7 bases that match TRBD2. J was trimmed by 4 bases and V by 2 bases; bases with no gene match: 7. The CDR3 length is 15 residues. Germline loops: CDR1 MNHEY, CDR2 SMNVEV (reference sequence). CDR3: CASSLAGDWGETQYF. Here the CDR3 DNA reads TGTGCCAGCAGTTTAGCGGGAGATTGGGGAGAGACCCAGTACTTC.

The CDR3 DNA reads TGTGCCAGCAGGCGAGCAGGGGAGAACACCGGGGAGCTGTTTTTT. Translation: CASRRAGENTGELFF. The chain joins TRBV5-4 to TRBJ2-2; tentative D call: TRBD1 (6 bases). The CDR3 spans 15 residues. V dropped 5 bases and J dropped 1 base, with 12 bases sitting between them. Germline V gene sequence: CDR1 SGHNT, CDR2 YYREEE (reference sequence).